The 27 T cell receptor beta chains below all came from one sample that was sequenced in a study of shared clonotypes between healthy human individuals. As defined, naive CD8 cells were CD45RO-negative and positively selected for CCR7, with terminally differentiated effector memory CD45RA+ cells excluded. Assay used: immunoSEQ multiplex PCR; TCRdb lists only in-frame clones, some missing. The profile shows 450,000 to 700,000 clones, 95% to 96% of them singletons. The sample comprised naive CD8+ T cells sorted from blood. These receptors came from a woman aged 25 to 39 in good health.

The chain joins TRBV19 to TRBJ2-5; D remains unclear. With the DNA end fitting TRBJ2-7 better, the J assignment may be wrong. The CDR3 has 13 residues. Per the germline V gene, CDR1 is LNHDA and CDR2 is SQIVND (reference sequence). The CDR3 sequence: CASSIVKNYEQYF. In DNA form, the CDR3 reads TGTGCCAGTAGTATAGTAAAGAACTACGAGCAGTACTTC.

This chain joins TRBV29-1 and TRBJ2-2; 7 positions agree with TRBD1. This CDR3 is built from 18 residues. Germline assignment: CDR1 SQVTM and CDR2 ANQGSEA. After removal of 4 bases from V and 2 bases from J, the junction contained 16 bases not matched to a gene. The CDR3 DNA reads TGCAGCGTTGTTGGCCAAGCCAGGGACAGACCTAACACCGGGGAGCTGTTTTTT. Residues: CSVVGQARDRPNTGELFF.

Only one count was recorded for this clone. The chain links TRBV28 to TRBJ1-3; D call uncertain. The V gene lost 6 bases and the J gene lost 2 bases, with 17 bases spanning the gap. The CDR3 has 16 residues. From germline, CDR1 is MDHEN and CDR2 SYDVKM. CDR3 nucleotide sequence: TGTGCCAGCAGGCCCCACGGACCCGGCACTGGAAACACCATATATTTT. Translating it yields CASRPHGPGTGNTIYF.

The gene calls are TRBV28 and TRBJ2-7; D possibly corresponds to TRBD2 (6 bases). This CDR3 region has 13 residues. Trimming shortened V by 3 bases and J by 5 bases, and 11 bases separated the two germline ends. Germline-derived CDR1 and CDR2 are MDHEN and SYDVKM. As DNA, the CDR3 is TGTGCCAGCAGTTTTAGAGGAGGGGACGAGCAGTACTTC. Its protein product is CASSFRGGDEQYF.

The chain has TRBV6-6 and TRBJ2-7; 9 positions match TRBD1. In germline, CDR1 is MNHNY, CDR2 SVGAGI (reference sequence). This CDR3 has 14 amino acids. The junction had 6 bases not matched to a gene; V was cut back by 6 bases and J by 3 bases. As DNA, the CDR3 is TGTGCCAGCAGCCCCCGGGACAGGGTCTACGAGCAGTACTTC. Translated, it gives CASSPRDRVYEQYF.

The chain carries TRBV19 and TRBJ2-1; no clear D. V was shortened by 2 bases and J by 5 bases, with 13 bases between the two germline ends. CDR1 and CDR2 (germline): LNHDA, SQIVND (reference sequence). The CDR3 loop spans 15 amino acids. The CDR3 DNA reads as TGTGCCAGTAGTATAATGGTAGGGCCGAACAATGAGCAGTTCTTC. Translated: CASSIMVGPNNEQFF. Variable domain in full (rest from reference TRBV19 and TRBJ2-1): DGGITQSPKYLFRKEGQNVTLSCEQNLNHDAMYWYRQDPGQGLRLIYYSQIVNDFQKGDIAEGYSVSREKKESFPLTVTSAQKNPTAFYLCASSIMVGPNNEQFFGPGTRLTVL.

This chain uses TRBV27 with TRBJ1-6; D is possibly TRBD1 (6 bases). CDR3 size: 13 residues. The germline V and J ends were trimmed by 6 bases and 7 bases, with 10 bases remaining between them. Germline V lookup: CDR1 MNHEY, CDR2 SMNVEV (reference sequence). The CDR3 DNA follows: TGTGCCAGCAGGCCAACAGGGAATTCACCCCTCCACTTT. Its translation is CASRPTGNSPLHF.

This clone appeared a single time. The chain links TRBV25-1 to TRBJ1-5; no clear D. This CDR3 is 12 amino acids long. Germline V gene sequence: CDR1 MGHDK, CDR2 SYGVNS. Trimming took 4 bases from V and 9 from J, leaving 10 bases between them. The CDR3 reads CASSGGLTPQHF. The CDR3 coding sequence is TGTGCCAGCAGTGGGGGTTTAACGCCCCAGCATTTT.

The rearrangement joins TRBV28 to TRBJ2-3, with D tentatively TRBD1 or TRBD2 (5 bases each). In germline, CDR1 is MDHEN, CDR2 SYDVKM. V was clipped by 10 bases and J by 5 bases, with 19 bases between them. This CDR3 comprises 14 residues. CDR3 in DNA: TGTGCCACTAGGGAGCAGGGACCACGAGATACGCAGTATTTT. Protein sequence: CATREQGPRDTQYF.

Details on this clone: In the same sample, other DNA sequences code for this CDR3. The rearrangement joins TRBV5-6 to TRBJ1-2; a weak D match, TRBD1 (5 bases). V dropped 4 bases and J dropped 5 bases, with 15 bases sitting between them. This CDR3 has 14 residues. Per germline, CDR1 SGHDT and CDR2 YYEEEE. CDR3 sequence reads: CASSQGRERYGYTF. The CDR3 nucleotides read TGTGCCAGCAGCCAGGGACGGGAGCGTTATGGCTACACCTTC.

The chain carries TRBV28 and TRBJ2-3, with D possibly TRBD1 on 6 matching bases. The CDR3 has 14 amino acids. Trimming pared 3 bases from V and 3 bases from J, leaving 10 bases between. Germline assignment: CDR1 MDHEN and CDR2 SYDVKM. The CDR3 DNA reads TGTGCCAGCAGTTTGATAGGGGGAACAGATACGCAGTATTTT. It codes for CASSLIGGTDTQYF.

The V gene is TRBV27, the J gene TRBJ1-2, with 11 bases aligning to TRBD1. V shed 8 bases, J shed 6 bases, and the junction held 8 bases outside the gene matches. Germline-derived CDR1 and CDR2 are MNHEY and SMNVEV (reference sequence). The CDR3 covers 14 residues. CDR3 loop: CASRPGQGVDGYTF. The CDR3 DNA follows: TGTGCCAGCCGTCCGGGACAGGGGGTGGATGGCTACACCTTC.

Turning to this clone: Other nucleotide sequences in the sample specify the same CDR3. The V call is TRBV5-6, the J call TRBJ1-2; D might be TRBD1 (6 bases). Germline V CDR1 and CDR2: SGHDT, YYEEEE. Between the trimmed V and J ends, which lost 2 bases and 4 bases, there was a span of 6 bases. The CDR3 has 12 residues. CDR3 protein: CASSLGGYGYTF. As DNA, the CDR3 is TGTGCCAGCAGCTTAGGGGGCTATGGCTACACCTTC.

The chain uses TRBV13 and TRBJ2-1; no clear D. Per the germline V gene, CDR1 is PRHDT and CDR2 is FYEKMQ (reference sequence). This CDR3 is built from 16 residues. The V end lost 2 bases, the J end lost 1 base, and 12 bases lay between the germline ends. The CDR3 region is CASSLLRRLSYNEQFF. CDR3 bases: TGTGCCAGCAGCTTATTAAGACGGCTATCCTACAATGAGCAGTTCTTC.

The chain carries TRBV30 and TRBJ2-5, with 12 bases fitting TRBD2. Losses at the gene ends were 4 bases for V and 0 bases for J; bases not matched to a gene: 3. The germline CDR1 and CDR2 sequences are GTSNPN and SVGIG (reference sequence). CDR3 size: 15 residues. The CDR3, as DNA: TGTGCCTGGATTGGACTAGCGGGACACCAAGAGACCCAGTACTTC. Its protein is CAWIGLAGHQETQYF.

V usage is TRBV9 and J usage is TRBJ2-3; D is possibly TRBD2 (6 bases). The germline V gene encodes CDR1 SGDLS and CDR2 YYNGEE. Trimming removed 3 bases at V and 0 bases at J, with 11 bases between. CDR3 length: 15 residues. As DNA, the CDR3 is TGTGCCAGCAGCGAGGGACTTCAAAGCACAGATACGCAGTATTTT. Encoded protein: CASSEGLQSTDTQYF.

The chain joins TRBV11-2 to TRBJ2-2, with D tentatively TRBD2 (6 bases). This CDR3 contains 19 residues. V gave up 5 bases and J gave up 0 bases, with 22 bases separating them. Looked up from germline, CDR1 is SGHAT and CDR2 is FQNNGV. CDR3 sequence reads: CASSAYGSRDLANTGELFF. The CDR3 DNA sequence: TGTGCCAGCAGCGCGTACGGGAGCCGCGATCTCGCGAACACCGGGGAGCTGTTTTTT.

The rearrangement joins TRBV28 to TRBJ1-1; D is unresolved. The CDR3 consists of 13 residues. Trimming took 2 bases from V and 0 from J, leaving 4 bases between them. CDR1 MDHEN and CDR2 SYDVKM come from the germline V gene. This CDR3 is CASSLEVNTEAFF. Written as DNA, the CDR3 is TGTGCCAGCAGTTTAGAGGTGAACACTGAAGCTTTCTTT.

The chain carries TRBV18 and TRBJ2-1, with TRBD2 as a possible D gene (5 bases). The CDR3 runs 14 residues. Per the germline V gene, CDR1 is KGHSH and CDR2 is LQKENI. Trimming shortened V by 1 base and J by 10 bases, and 14 bases separated the two germline ends. The CDR3, as DNA: TGTGCCAGCTCACCACAAGGTACGGGAAACGAGCAGTTCTTC. Translation gives CASSPQGTGNEQFF.

A single count supports this clone. The CDR3 coding sequence is TGTGCCAGCAGGAGAAAGACTAGAAAATACGAGCAGTACTTC. Translating it yields CASRRKTRKYEQYF. The V gene is TRBV28, the J gene TRBJ2-7, with D perhaps TRBD2 (6 bases). The CDR3 has 14 amino acids. The germline CDR1 and CDR2 sequences are MDHEN and SYDVKM. V lost 6 bases and J lost 4, with 16 bases in between.

This chain connects TRBV28 to TRBJ2-2; D uncertain. The V end lost 5 bases, the J end lost 6 bases, and 19 bases lay between the germline ends. The germline V gene encodes CDR1 MDHEN and CDR2 SYDVKM. The CDR3 loop spans 16 amino acids. CDR3 DNA sequence: TGTGCCAGCAGTAACTGGACGGCCTTTATCGCCGGGGAGCTGTTTTTT. This encodes CASSNWTAFIAGELFF.

This chain connects TRBV5-1 to TRBJ2-7, with TRBD2 matching 9 bases. CDR1 SGHRS and CDR2 YFSETQ come from the germline V gene. J was trimmed by 5 bases and V by 1 base; bases with no gene match: 4. The CDR3 runs to 14 residues. CDR3 bases: TGCGCCAGCAGCTTGAATAGCGGGAGCCACGAGCAGTACTTC. As protein: CASSLNSGSHEQYF.

This chain connects TRBV9 to TRBJ1-1, with D maybe TRBD1 (5 bases). This CDR3 has 15 amino acids. Trimming took 2 bases from V and 1 from J, leaving 12 bases between them. CDR1 is SGDLS, CDR2 YYNGEE, per germline. This chain's CDR3 is CASSVSSGGNTEAFF. CDR3 sequence (DNA): TGTGCCAGCAGCGTCTCTTCCGGGGGGAACACTGAAGCTTTCTTT. Drawing the rest from reference TRBV9 and TRBJ1-1, the complete variable domain is DSGVTQTPKHLITATGQRVTLRCSPRSGDLSVYWYQQSLDQGLQFLIQYYNGEERAKGNILERFSAQQFPDLHSELNLSSLELGDSALYFCASSVSSGGNTEAFFGQGTRLTVV.

The gene calls are TRBV5-1 and TRBJ2-1, with 11 bases identical to TRBD2. With V trimmed by 10 bases and J by 0 bases, 9 bases remained unmatched. The CDR3 totals 16 residues. Germline V gene lookup returns CDR1 SGHRS and CDR2 YFSETQ. The CDR3 is CAELAGVSRSYNEQFF. In nucleotides, the CDR3 is TGCGCCGAACTAGCGGGAGTTTCCCGCTCCTACAATGAGCAGTTCTTC.

CDR3 loop: CAWSGRITDTQYF. DNA of the CDR3: TGTGCCTGGAGTGGACGTATCACAGATACGCAGTATTTT. The chain employs TRBV30 and TRBJ2-3; D not resolved. The CDR3 covers 13 residues. Germline V gene sequence: CDR1 GTSNPN, CDR2 SVGIG (reference sequence). Trimming cost V 1 base and J 2 bases, with 7 bases left between them. The variable domain in full, completed from reference TRBV30 and TRBJ2-3, reads SQTIHQWPATLVQPVGSPLSLECTVEGTSNPNLYWYRQAAGRGLQLLFYSVGIGQISSEVPQNLSASRPQDRQFILSSKKLLLSDSGFYLCAWSGRITDTQYFGPGTRLTVL.

This clone has a single count. V and J are TRBV28 and TRBJ2-5, with D perhaps matching TRBD1 (5 bases). CDR1 is MDHEN and CDR2 is SYDVKM in the germline V gene. The CDR3 is made up of 16 amino acids. Trimming removed 2 bases at V and 2 bases at J, with 15 bases between. CDR3 DNA sequence: TGTGCCAGCAGTTTACCGTCACAGGCGATACAAGAGACCCAGTACTTC. This encodes CASSLPSQAIQETQYF.

This clone was seen once. V is TRBV19 and J is TRBJ2-3; D might be TRBD2 (5 bases). V was shortened by 4 bases and J by 0 bases, with 11 bases between the two germline ends. The length of the CDR3 is 15 residues. Per germline, CDR1 LNHDA and CDR2 SQIVND (reference sequence). This CDR3 is CASSTAVFSTDTQYF. The DNA of the CDR3 is TGTGCCAGTAGTACAGCGGTCTTCAGCACAGATACGCAGTATTTT. Drawing the rest from reference TRBV19 and TRBJ2-3, the complete variable domain is DGGITQSPKYLFRKEGQNVTLSCEQNLNHDAMYWYRQDPGQGLRLIYYSQIVNDFQKGDIAEGYSVSREKKESFPLTVTSAQKNPTAFYLCASSTAVFSTDTQYFGPGTRLTVL.